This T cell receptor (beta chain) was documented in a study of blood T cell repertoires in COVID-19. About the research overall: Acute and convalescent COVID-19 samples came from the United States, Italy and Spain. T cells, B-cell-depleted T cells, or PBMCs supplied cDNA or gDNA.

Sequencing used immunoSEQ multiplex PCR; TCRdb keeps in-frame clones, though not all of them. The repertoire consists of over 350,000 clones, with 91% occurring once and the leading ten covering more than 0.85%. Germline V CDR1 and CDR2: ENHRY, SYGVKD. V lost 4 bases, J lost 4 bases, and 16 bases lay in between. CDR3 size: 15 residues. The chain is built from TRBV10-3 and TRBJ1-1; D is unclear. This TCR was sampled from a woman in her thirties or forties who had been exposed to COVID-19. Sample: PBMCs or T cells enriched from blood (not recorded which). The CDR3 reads CAISAGPPGSTEAFF. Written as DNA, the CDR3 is TGTGCCATCAGTGCAGGTCCTCCTGGTAGCACTGAAGCTTTCTTT.